This TCR beta chain was obtained from a study of beta chain features in type 1 diabetes. CDR3 length equals 14 residues. The germline CDR1 and CDR2 sequences are SGHTA and FQGTGA. J lost 5 bases, V lost 3 bases, and 7 bases had no gene match. cDNA synthesis used the whole RNA isolate, giving expressed TCRB sequences. Produced via immunoSEQ multiplex PCR; TCRdb's table is partial and in-frame only. The sample includes about 330,000 clones, about 11% of them seen just once. This clone was observed a few times. The sample was naive CD4+ T cells from blood. The chain employs TRBV7-3 and TRBJ2-7, with 7 bases that match TRBD2. This TCR was recovered from a woman in her thirties in good health. CDR3 in DNA: TGTGCCAGCAGCTTGGGAGGGAGAATTAACGAGCAGTACTTC. Its translation is CASSLGGRINEQYF.